Described below is a single T cell receptor (beta chain) sequence and its context. Its antigen is not known. J gave up 7 bases and V 3 bases, and 10 bases lay outside the gene matches. Per the germline V gene, CDR1 is SNHLY and CDR2 is FYNNEI. The CDR3 is made up of 15 amino acids. This sample was included in a study of OX40 agonist ivuxolimab in advanced cancers. Study conclusions and caveats: At doses 0.1 to 3.0 mg/kg, CD4+ and CD8+ clones expanded. Some patients without response likewise showed low normalized clonal expansion.

Profiled with immunoSEQ multiplex PCR; TCRdb holds only in-frame clones, not every one. The table records tens of thousands of clones, approximately 89% of them present only once. The TCR sequence derives from an adult with an advanced solid tumor such as melanoma, head and neck, liver or kidney cancer. The chain employs TRBV2 and TRBJ2-7; 9 bases are a match to TRBD2. Sequencing used CD4+ or CD8+ T cells sorted from blood, obtained in a trial of the OX40 agonist ivuxolimab. CDR3 DNA: TGTGCCAGCAGTGACGTTAGCGGGAGTTTGCGGGAGCAGTACTTC. Protein sequence: CASSDVSGSLREQYF.